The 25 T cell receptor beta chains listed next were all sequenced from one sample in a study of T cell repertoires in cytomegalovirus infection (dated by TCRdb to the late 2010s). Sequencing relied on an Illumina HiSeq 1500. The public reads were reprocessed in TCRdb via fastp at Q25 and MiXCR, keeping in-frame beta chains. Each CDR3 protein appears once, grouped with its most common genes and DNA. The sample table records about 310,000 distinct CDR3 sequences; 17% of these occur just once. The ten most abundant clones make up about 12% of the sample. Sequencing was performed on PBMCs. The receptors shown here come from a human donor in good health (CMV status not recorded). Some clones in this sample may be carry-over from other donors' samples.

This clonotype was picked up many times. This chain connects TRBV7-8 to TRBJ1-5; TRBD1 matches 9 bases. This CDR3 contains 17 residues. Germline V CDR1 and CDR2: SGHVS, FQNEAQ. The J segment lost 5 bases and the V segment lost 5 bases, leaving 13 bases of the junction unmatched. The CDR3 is CASSPRPGTGSDQPQHF. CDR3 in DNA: TGTGCCAGCAGCCCACGTCCCGGGACAGGGTCTGATCAGCCCCAGCATTTT.

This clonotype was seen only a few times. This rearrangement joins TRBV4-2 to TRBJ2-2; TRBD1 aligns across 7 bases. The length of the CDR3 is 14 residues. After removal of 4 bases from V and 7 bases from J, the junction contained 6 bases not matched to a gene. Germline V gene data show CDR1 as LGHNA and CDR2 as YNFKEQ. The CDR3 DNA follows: TGTGCCAGCAGCCCCGACAGGGAGATCGGGGAGCTGTTTTTT. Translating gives CASSPDREIGELFF.

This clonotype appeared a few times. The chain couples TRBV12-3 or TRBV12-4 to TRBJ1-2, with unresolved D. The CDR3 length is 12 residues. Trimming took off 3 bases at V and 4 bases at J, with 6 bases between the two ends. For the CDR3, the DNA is TGTGCCAGCAGTTTGAAGATCTATGGCTACACCTTC. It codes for CASSLKIYGYTF.

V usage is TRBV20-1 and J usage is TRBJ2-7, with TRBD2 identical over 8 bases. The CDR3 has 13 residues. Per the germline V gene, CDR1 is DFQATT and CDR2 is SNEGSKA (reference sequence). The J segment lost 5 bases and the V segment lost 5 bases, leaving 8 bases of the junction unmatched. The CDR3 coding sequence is TGCAGTGCTCCGGGACTAGTGGGGGACGAGCAGTACTTC. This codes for CSAPGLVGDEQYF.

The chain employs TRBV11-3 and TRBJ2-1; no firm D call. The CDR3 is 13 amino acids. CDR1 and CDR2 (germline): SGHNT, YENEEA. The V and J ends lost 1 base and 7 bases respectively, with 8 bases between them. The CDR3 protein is CASSLGVQNEQFF. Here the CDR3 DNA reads TGTGCCAGCAGCTTAGGGGTACAGAATGAGCAGTTCTTC.

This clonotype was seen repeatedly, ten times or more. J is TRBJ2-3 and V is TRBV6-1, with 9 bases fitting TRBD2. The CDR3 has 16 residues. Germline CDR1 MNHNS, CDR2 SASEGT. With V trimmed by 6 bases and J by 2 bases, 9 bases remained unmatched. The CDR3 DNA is TGTGCCAGCAGCCCCCGGGCGGGGGGGTCCACAGATACGCAGTATTTT. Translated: CASSPRAGGSTDTQYF.

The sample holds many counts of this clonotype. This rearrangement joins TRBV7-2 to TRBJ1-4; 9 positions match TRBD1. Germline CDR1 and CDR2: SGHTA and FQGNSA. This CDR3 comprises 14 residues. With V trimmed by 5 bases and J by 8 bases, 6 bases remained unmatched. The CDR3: CASSLGQGQEKLFF. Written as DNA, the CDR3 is TGTGCCAGCAGCCTAGGACAGGGGCAGGAAAAACTGTTTTTT.

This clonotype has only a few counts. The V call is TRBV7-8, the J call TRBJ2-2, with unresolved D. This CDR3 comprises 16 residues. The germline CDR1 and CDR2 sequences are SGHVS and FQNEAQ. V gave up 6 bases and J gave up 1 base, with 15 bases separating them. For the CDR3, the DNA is TGTGCCAGCAGTACGCTATTTGACCGGAACACCGGGGAGCTGTTTTTT. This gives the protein CASSTLFDRNTGELFF.

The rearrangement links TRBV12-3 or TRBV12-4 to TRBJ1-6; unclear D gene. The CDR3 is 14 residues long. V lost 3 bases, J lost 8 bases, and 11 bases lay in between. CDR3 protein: CASSFPGRYSPLHF. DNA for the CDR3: TGTGCCAGCAGTTTCCCCGGGCGTTATTCACCCCTCCACTTT.

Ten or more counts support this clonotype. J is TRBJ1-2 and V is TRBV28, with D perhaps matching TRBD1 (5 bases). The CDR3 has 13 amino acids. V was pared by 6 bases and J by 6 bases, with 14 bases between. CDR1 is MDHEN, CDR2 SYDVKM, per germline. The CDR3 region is CASSPIGRDGYTF. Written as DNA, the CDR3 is TGTGCCAGCAGCCCTATTGGCAGGGATGGCTACACCTTC.

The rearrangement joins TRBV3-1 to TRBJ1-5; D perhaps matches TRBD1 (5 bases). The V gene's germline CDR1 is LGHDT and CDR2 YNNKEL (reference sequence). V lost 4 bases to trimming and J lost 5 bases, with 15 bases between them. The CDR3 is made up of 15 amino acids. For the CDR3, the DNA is TGTGCCAGCAGCCCGACCCAGGGCGAAGATCAGCCCCAGCATTTT. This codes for CASSPTQGEDQPQHF.

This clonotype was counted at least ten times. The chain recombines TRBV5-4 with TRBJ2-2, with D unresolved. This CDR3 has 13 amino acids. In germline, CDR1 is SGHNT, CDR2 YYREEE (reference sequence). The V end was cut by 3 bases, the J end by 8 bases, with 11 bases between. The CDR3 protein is CASSWIYGGELFF. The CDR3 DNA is TGTGCCAGCAGCTGGATTTATGGGGGGGAGCTGTTTTTT.

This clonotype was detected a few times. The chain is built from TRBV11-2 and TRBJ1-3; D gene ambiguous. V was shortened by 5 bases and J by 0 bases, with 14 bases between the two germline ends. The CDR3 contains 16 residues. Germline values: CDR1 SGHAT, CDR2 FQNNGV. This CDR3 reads CASSRQEGYSGNTIYF. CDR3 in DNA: TGTGCCAGCAGCCGCCAAGAAGGATACTCTGGAAACACCATATATTTT.

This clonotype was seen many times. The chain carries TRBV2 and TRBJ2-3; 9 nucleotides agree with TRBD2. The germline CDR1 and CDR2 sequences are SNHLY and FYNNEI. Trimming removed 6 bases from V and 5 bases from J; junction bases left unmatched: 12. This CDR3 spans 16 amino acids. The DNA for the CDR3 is TGTGCCAGCAGCTCCCCCGCTGCGGGGGGGAGAGATACGCAGTATTTT. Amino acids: CASSSPAAGGRDTQYF.

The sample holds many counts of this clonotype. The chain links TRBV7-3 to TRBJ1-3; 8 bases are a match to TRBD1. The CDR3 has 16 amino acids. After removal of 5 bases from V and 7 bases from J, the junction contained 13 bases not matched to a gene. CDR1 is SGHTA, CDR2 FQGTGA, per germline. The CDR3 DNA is TGTGCCAGCAGCCCAGGGGGACAGGCTAGCTCGAACACCATATATTTT. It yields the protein CASSPGGQASSNTIYF.

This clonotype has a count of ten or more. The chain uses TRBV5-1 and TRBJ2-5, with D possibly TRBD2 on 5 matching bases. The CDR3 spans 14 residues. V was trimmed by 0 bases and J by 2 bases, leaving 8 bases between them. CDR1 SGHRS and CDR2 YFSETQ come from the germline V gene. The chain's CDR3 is CASSLAGVQETQYF. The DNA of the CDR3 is TGCGCCAGCAGCTTGGCCGGGGTTCAAGAGACCCAGTACTTC.

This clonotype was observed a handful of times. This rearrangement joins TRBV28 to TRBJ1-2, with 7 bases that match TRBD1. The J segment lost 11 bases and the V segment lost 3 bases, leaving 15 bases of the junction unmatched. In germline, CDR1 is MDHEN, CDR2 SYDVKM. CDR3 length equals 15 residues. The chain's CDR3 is CASSLLRVGGQYYTF. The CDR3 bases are TGTGCCAGCAGTTTGTTGAGGGTCGGGGGACAGTATTACACCTTC.

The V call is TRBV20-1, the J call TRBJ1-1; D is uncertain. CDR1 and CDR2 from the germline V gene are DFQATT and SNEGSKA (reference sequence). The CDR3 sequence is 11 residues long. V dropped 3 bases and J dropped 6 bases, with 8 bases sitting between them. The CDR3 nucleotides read TGCAGTGCTAGCGTGACGGCTGAAGCTTTCTTT. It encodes CSASVTAEAFF.

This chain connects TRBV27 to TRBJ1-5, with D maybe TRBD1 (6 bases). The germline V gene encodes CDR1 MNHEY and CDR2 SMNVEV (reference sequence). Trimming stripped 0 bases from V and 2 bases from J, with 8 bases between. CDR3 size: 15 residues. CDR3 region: CASSLSWTGNQPQHF. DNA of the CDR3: TGTGCCAGCAGTTTATCATGGACAGGCAATCAGCCCCAGCATTTT.

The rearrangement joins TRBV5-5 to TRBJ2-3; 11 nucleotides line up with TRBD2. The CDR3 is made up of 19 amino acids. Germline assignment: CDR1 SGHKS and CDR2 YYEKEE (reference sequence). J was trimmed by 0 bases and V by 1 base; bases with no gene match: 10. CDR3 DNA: TGTGCCAGCAGCTTGTCAAGGACTAGCGGGTGGAGTAGCACAGATACGCAGTATTTT. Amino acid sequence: CASSLSRTSGWSSTDTQYF.

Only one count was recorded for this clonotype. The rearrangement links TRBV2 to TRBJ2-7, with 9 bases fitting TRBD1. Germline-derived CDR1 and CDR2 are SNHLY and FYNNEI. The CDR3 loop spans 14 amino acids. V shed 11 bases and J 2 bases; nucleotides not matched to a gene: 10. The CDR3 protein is CACNEDRGPYEQYF. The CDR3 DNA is TGTGCCTGCAATGAGGACAGGGGACCCTACGAGCAGTACTTC.

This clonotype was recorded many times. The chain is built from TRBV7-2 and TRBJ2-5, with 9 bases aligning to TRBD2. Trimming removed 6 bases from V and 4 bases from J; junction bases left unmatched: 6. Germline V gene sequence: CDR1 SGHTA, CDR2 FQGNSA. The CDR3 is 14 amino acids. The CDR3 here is CASSLRGGIETQYF. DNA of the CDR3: TGTGCCAGCAGTTTGCGGGGGGGCATAGAGACCCAGTACTTC.

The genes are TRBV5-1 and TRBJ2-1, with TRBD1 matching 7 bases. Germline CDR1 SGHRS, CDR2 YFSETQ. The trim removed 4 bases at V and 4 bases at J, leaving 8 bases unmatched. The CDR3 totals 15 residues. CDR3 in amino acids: CASSPGQPGYNEQFF. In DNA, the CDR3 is TGCGCCAGCAGCCCGGGACAGCCGGGATACAATGAGCAGTTCTTC.

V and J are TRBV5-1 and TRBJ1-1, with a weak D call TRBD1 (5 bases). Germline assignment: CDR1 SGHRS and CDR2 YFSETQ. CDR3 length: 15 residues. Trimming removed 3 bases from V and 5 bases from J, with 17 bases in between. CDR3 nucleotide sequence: TGCGCCAGCAGCTACTTATCAGGGATCCGGACTGAAGCTTTCTTT. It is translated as CASSYLSGIRTEAFF. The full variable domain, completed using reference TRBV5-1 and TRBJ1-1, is KAGVTQTPRYLIKTRGQQVTLSCSPISGHRSVSWYQQTPGQGLQFLFEYFSETQRNKGNFPGRFSGRQFSNSRSEMNVSTLELGDSALYLCASSYLSGIRTEAFFGQGTRLTVV.

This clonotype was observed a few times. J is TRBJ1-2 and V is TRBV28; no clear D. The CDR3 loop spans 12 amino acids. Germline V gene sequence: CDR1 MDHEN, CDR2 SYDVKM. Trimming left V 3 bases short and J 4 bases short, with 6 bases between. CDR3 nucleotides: TGTGCCAGCAGTTTCGTCAGCTATGGCTACACCTTC. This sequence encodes CASSFVSYGYTF.